The source of this TCR beta chain is a study of OX40 agonist ivuxolimab in advanced cancers. Overall study: Eligibility admitted prior anti-PD-1, anti-PD-L1 or anti-CTLA-4 therapy; around 42% had some. Study-level results: At 0.1 to 3.0 mg/kg and by week 6, clonal expansion occurred in CD4+ and CD8+ blood T cells. With doses of 0.1-3.0 mg/kg, partial responders showed among the lowest clonal expansion. The investigators did not determine what antigen specificity the expanded peripheral T cells had.

A remark on this clone: Its matching antigen is unknown.

Assay used: immunoSEQ multiplex PCR; TCRdb lists only in-frame clones, some missing. The table records roughly 81,000 clones, roughly 91% of them present only once. The V end was cut by 2 bases, the J end by 5 bases, with 0 bases between. This CDR3 comprises 11 residues. Germline V gene data show CDR1 as SEHNR and CDR2 as FQNEAQ (reference sequence). The TCR comes from an adult with an advanced solid tumor such as melanoma, head and neck, liver or kidney cancer. The input for sequencing was CD4+ or CD8+ T cells sorted from blood, taken in a trial of the OX40 agonist ivuxolimab. The chain couples TRBV7-9 to TRBJ2-2; D unresolved. CDR3 DNA: TGTGCCAGCAGCTTAACCGGGGAGCTGTTTTTT. Residues: CASSLTGELFF.